This passage covers 9 T cell receptor beta chains from one sample sequenced in a study of control samples from healthy donors and cancer patients. Only in-frame clones appear in the TCRdb table, and some are missing; sequencing was by immunoSEQ multiplex PCR. The sample carries about 80,000 clones, around nine tenths recorded once. Sequenced: blood. These receptors all come from a middle-aged man in good health.

The sample holds one count of this clone. The chain carries TRBV11-2 and TRBJ1-1; possible D gene TRBD1, 5 bases. The germline gives CDR1 SGHAT, CDR2 FQNNGV. The CDR3 loop spans 16 amino acids. The ends were cut back, 0 bases at V and 0 bases at J, with 11 bases in the middle. For the CDR3, the DNA is TGTGCCAGCAGCTTAGATTTTCAGGGCCTGAACACTGAAGCTTTCTTT. It yields the protein CASSLDFQGLNTEAFF.

The count of this clone is one. The rearrangement links TRBV7-9 to TRBJ1-6, with D unclear. The germline CDR1 and CDR2 sequences are SEHNR and FQNEAQ (reference sequence). V was pared by 1 base and J by 9 bases, with 13 bases between. The CDR3 is made up of 15 amino acids. The CDR3: CASSLEAGPFSPLHF. CDR3 DNA sequence: TGTGCCAGCAGCTTAGAGGCCGGACCTTTTTCACCCCTCCACTTT.

The chain uses TRBV7-8 and TRBJ1-1; 8 bases align to TRBD1. The CDR3 consists of 14 residues. J was trimmed by 3 bases and V by 3 bases; bases with no gene match: 3. Germline CDR1 is SGHVS and CDR2 is FQNEAQ. In DNA, the CDR3 is TGTGCCAGCAGCTTTCCGGGACAGGACACTGAAGCTTTCTTT. Translating gives CASSFPGQDTEAFF.

The table lists this clone with a count of one. The rearrangement links TRBV5-1 to TRBJ1-2; D might be TRBD1 (5 bases). Per the germline V gene, CDR1 is SGHRS and CDR2 is YFSETQ. This CDR3 has 13 residues. The V gene lost 3 bases and the J gene lost 3 bases, with 9 bases spanning the gap. CDR3 nucleotides: TGCGCCAGCAGCTCCCCGGGGGACTATGGCTACACCTTC. This translates into CASSSPGDYGYTF.

The V gene is TRBV2, the J gene TRBJ2-2; TRBD1 aligns across 7 bases. Germline-derived CDR1 and CDR2 are SNHLY and FYNNEI. J lost 4 bases, V lost 6 bases, and 14 bases had no gene match. This CDR3 is 17 amino acids long. CDR3 protein: CASRTEPGQSGTGELFF. The DNA for the CDR3 is TGTGCCAGCAGGACGGAGCCGGGACAGTCGGGCACCGGGGAGCTGTTTTTT.

The chain carries TRBV29-1 and TRBJ2-3; D may match TRBD1 or TRBD2 (6 bases each). The germline V gene encodes CDR1 SQVTM and CDR2 ANQGSEA. V gave up 0 bases and J gave up 4 bases, with 20 bases separating them. CDR3 length equals 17 residues. Here the CDR3 DNA reads TGCAGCGTTGAAGATCTTTGGAGGGGGTCGAAGGCAGATACGCAGTATTTT. Translation gives CSVEDLWRGSKADTQYF.

The V gene is TRBV5-1, the J gene TRBJ1-3; no reliable D call. The CDR3 runs 16 residues. The germline CDR1 and CDR2 sequences are SGHRS and YFSETQ. V was shortened by 2 bases and J by 4 bases, with 16 bases between the two germline ends. CDR3 nucleotide sequence: TGCGCCAGCAGCTTCGACGTAGGGCTGAAGGGAAACACCATATATTTT. It is translated as CASSFDVGLKGNTIYF.

The chain employs TRBV3-1 (or the pseudogene TRBV3-2) and TRBJ1-5; D unclear. The CDR3 sequence is 16 residues long. Trimming cost V 0 bases and J 0 bases, with 9 bases left between them. Germline CDR1 and CDR2: LGHDT and YNNKEL (reference sequence). The CDR3 DNA sequence: TGTGCCAGCAGCCAAGAGGGGAGCCATAGCAATCAGCCCCAGCATTTT. This gives the protein CASSQEGSHSNQPQHF.

This clone came up a few times. This CDR3 reads CASSLGFPDYTQYF. The CDR3 DNA reads TGTGCCAGCAGTCTCGGCTTCCCAGATTATACGCAGTATTTT. The chain has TRBV7-8 and TRBJ2-3; D not certain. This CDR3 spans 14 amino acids. The V end lost 6 bases, the J end lost 7 bases, and 17 bases lay between the germline ends. The germline V gene encodes CDR1 SGHVS and CDR2 FQNEAQ.